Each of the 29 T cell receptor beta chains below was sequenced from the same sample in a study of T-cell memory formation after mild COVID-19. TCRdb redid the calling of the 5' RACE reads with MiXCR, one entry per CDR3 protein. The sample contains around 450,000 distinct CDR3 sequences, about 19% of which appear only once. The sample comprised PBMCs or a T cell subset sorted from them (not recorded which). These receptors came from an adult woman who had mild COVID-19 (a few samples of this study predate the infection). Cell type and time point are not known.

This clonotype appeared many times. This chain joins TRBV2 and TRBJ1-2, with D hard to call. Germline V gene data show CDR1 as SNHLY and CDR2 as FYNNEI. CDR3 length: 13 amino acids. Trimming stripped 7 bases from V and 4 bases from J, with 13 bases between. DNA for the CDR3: TGTGCCAGCAACCATGCCCTAGGCTATGGCTACACCTTC. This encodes CASNHALGYGYTF. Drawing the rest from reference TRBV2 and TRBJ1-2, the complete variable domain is EPEVTQTPSHQVTQMGQEVILRCVPISNHLYFYWYRQILGQKVEFLVSFYNNEISEKSEIFDDQFSVERPDGSNFTLKIRSTKLEDSAMYFCASNHALGYGYTFGSGTRLTVV.

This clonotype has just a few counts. The CDR3 loop reads CASSPLLAGGPVGELFF. CDR3 sequence (DNA): TGTGCCAGCAGTCCGTTACTAGCGGGAGGGCCCGTCGGGGAGCTGTTTTTT. The gene calls are TRBV12-3 or TRBV12-4 and TRBJ2-2; TRBD2 matches 13 bases. There are 17 residues in the CDR3. J lost 7 bases, V lost 5 bases, and 10 bases had no gene match.

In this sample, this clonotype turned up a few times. CDR3 coding DNA: TGTGCCAGCAGTTCCGACAGAGACTACGAGCAGTACTTC. Translation gives CASSSDRDYEQYF. The chain combines TRBV12-3 or TRBV12-4 with TRBJ2-7; a possible D gene is TRBD1 (5 bases). The V gene lost 4 bases and the J gene lost 3 bases, with 10 bases spanning the gap. This CDR3 spans 13 amino acids.

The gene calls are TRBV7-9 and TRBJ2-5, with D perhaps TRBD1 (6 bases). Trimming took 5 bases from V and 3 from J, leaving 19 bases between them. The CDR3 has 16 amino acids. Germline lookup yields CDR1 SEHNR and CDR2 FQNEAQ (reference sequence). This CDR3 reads CASSPRQGKREETQYF. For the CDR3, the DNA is TGTGCCAGCAGCCCCCGGCAGGGGAAAAGAGAAGAGACCCAGTACTTC. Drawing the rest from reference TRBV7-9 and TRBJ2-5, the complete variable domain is DTGVSQNPRHKITKRGQNVTFRCDPISEHNRLYWYRQTLGQGPEFLTYFQNEAQLEKSRLLSDRFSAERPKGSFSTLEIQRTEQGDSAMYLCASSPRQGKREETQYFGPGTRLLVL.

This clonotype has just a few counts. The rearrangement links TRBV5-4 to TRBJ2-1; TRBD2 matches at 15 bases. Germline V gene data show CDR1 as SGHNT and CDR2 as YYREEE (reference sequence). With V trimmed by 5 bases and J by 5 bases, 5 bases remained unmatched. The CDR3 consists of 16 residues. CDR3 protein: CASRPGTSGGNNEQFF. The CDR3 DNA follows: TGTGCCAGCAGACCCGGGACTAGCGGGGGGAACAATGAGCAGTTCTTC.

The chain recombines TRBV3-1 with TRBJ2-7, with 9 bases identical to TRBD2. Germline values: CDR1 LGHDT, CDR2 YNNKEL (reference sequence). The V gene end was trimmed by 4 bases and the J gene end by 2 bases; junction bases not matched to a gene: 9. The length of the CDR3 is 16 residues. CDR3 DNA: TGTGCCAGCAGCCCGTTGACTAGCGGAGATACCTACGAGCAGTACTTC. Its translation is CASSPLTSGDTYEQYF.

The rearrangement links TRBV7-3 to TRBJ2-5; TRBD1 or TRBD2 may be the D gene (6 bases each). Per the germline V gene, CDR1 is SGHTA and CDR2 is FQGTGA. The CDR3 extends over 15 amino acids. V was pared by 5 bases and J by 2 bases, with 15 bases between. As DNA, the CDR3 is TGTGCCAGCAGCCTCAGGGGCCGGGGGCAAGAGACCCAGTACTTC. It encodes CASSLRGRGQETQYF. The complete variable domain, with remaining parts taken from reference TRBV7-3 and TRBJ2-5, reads GAGVSQTPSNKVTEKGKYVELRCDPISGHTALYWYRQSLGQGPEFLIYFQGTGAADDSGLPNDRFFAVRPEGSVSTLKIQRTERGDSAVYLCASSLRGRGQETQYFGPGTRLLVL.

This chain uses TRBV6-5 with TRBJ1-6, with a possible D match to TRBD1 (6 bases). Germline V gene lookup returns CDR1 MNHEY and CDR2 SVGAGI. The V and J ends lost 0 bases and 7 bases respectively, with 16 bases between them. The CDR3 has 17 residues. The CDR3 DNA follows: TGTGCCAGCAGTTACTCTTGGCAGGGGAATGTGAATTCACCCCTCCACTTT. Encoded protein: CASSYSWQGNVNSPLHF.

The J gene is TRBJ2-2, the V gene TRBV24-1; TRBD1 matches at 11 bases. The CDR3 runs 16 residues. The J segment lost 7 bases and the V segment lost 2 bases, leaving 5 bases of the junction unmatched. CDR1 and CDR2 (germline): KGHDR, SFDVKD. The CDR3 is CATSDWTGGNHGELFF. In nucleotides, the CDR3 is TGTGCCACCAGTGATTGGACAGGGGGCAATCACGGGGAGCTGTTTTTT.

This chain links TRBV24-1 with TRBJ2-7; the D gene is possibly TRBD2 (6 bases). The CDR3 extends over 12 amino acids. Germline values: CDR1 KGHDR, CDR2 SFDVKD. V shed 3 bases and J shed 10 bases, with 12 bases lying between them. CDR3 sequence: CATSDTGTAQYF. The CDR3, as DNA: TGTGCCACCAGTGATACTGGGACTGCACAGTACTTC.

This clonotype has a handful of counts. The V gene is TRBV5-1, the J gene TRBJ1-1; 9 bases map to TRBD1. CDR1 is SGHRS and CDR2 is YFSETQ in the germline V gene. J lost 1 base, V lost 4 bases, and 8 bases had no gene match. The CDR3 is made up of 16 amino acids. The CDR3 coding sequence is TGCGCCAGCAGCCTGGGACAGGGCAGTGGGAACACTGAAGCTTTCTTT. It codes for CASSLGQGSGNTEAFF.

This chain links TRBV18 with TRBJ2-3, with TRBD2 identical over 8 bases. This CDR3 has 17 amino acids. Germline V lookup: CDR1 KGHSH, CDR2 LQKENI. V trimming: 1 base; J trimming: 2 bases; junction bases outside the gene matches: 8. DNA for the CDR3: TGTGCCAGCTCACCACGGATTAGCGGGGTGACCACAGATACGCAGTATTTT. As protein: CASSPRISGVTTDTQYF.

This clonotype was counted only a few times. CDR3 in DNA: TGCAGCTTTACTAGCGGGGGGGCTCTTCTCACAGATACGCAGTATTTT. This translates into CSFTSGGALLTDTQYF. The chain combines TRBV29-1 with TRBJ2-3, with 13 bases matching TRBD2. CDR1 and CDR2 (germline): SQVTM, ANQGSEA. This CDR3 is built from 16 residues. J was trimmed by 2 bases and V by 8 bases; bases with no gene match: 10.

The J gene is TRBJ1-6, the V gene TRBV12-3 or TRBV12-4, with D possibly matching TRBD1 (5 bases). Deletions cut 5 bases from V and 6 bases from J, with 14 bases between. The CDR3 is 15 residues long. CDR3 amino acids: CASSATGTINSPLHF. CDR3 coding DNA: TGTGCCAGCAGTGCTACCGGGACTATTAATTCACCCCTCCACTTT.

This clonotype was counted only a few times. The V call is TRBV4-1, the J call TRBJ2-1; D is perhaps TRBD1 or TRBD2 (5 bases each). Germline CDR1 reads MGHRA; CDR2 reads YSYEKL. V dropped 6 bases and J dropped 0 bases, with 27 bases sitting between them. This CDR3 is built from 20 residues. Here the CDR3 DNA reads TGCGCCAGCAGTCCCCTTGTGTCCCCTGGACATACTAGCTCCTACAATGAGCAGTTCTTC. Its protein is CASSPLVSPGHTSSYNEQFF.

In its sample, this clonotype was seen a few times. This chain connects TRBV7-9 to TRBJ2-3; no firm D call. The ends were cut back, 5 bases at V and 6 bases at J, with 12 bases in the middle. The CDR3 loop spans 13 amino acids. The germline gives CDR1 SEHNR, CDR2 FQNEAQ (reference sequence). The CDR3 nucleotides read TGTGCCAGCAGCAAACCCCCGTCGGATACGCAGTATTTT. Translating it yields CASSKPPSDTQYF.

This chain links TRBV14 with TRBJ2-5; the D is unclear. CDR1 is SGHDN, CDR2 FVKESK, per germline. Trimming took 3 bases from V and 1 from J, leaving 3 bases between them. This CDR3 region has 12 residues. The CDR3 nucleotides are TGTGCCAGCAGCCACACCCAAGAGACCCAGTACTTC. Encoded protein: CASSHTQETQYF.

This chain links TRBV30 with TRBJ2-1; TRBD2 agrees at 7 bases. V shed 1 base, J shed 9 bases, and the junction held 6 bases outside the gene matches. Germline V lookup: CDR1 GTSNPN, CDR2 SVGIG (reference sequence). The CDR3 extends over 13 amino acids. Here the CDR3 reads CAWSGLLAVEQFF. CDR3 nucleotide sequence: TGTGCCTGGAGTGGCCTTCTAGCGGTTGAGCAGTTCTTC. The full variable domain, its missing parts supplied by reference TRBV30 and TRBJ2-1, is SQTIHQWPATLVQPVGSPLSLECTVEGTSNPNLYWYRQAAGRGLQLLFYSVGIGQISSEVPQNLSASRPQDRQFILSSKKLLLSDSGFYLCAWSGLLAVEQFFGPGTRLTVL.

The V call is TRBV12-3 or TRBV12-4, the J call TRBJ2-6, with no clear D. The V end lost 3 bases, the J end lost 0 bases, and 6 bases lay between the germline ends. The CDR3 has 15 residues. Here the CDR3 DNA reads TGTGCCAGCAGTTTCCAGACCTCTGGGGCCAACGTCCTGACTTTC. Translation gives CASSFQTSGANVLTF.

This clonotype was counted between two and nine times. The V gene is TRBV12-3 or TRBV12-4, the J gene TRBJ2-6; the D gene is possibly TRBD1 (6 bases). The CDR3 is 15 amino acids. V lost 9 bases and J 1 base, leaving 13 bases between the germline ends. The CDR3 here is CASLLRGSGANVLTF. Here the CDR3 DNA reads TGTGCCAGTTTGCTCAGGGGTTCTGGGGCCAACGTCCTGACTTTC.

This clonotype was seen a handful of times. Here the CDR3 DNA reads TGTGCCAGCAGTGAAGCGAGGACGGTTATCTACGAGCAGTACTTC. Amino acids: CASSEARTVIYEQYF. The chain combines TRBV6-1 with TRBJ2-7; D unclear. Trimming pared 0 bases from V and 3 bases from J, leaving 12 bases between. The CDR3 is 15 amino acids. Looked up from germline, CDR1 is MNHNS and CDR2 is SASEGT.

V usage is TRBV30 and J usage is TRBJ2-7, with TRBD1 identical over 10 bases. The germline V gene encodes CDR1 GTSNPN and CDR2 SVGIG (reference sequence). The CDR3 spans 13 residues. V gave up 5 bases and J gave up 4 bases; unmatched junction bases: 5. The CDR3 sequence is CAWGTGDRYEQYF. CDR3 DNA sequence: TGTGCCTGGGGGACAGGGGATCGATACGAGCAGTACTTC.

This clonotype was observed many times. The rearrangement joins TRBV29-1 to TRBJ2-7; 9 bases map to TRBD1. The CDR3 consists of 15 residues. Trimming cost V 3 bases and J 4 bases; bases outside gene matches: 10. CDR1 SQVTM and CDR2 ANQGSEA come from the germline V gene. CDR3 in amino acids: CSVELRSGTGYEQYF. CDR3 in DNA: TGCAGCGTTGAGCTCCGATCCGGGACAGGGTACGAGCAGTACTTC.

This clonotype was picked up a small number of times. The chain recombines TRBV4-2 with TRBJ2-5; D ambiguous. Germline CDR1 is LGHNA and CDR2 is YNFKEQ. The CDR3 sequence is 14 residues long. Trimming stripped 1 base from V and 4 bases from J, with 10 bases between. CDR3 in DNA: TGTGCCAGCAGCCAAGGGTTTCGCGGAGAGACCCAGTACTTC. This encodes CASSQGFRGETQYF.

This CDR3 reads CASSPGTSGRVLTDTQYF. In DNA, the CDR3 is TGTGCCAGCAGCCCGGGGACTAGCGGGAGAGTCCTCACAGATACGCAGTATTTT. The chain links TRBV7-8 to TRBJ2-3; 14 nucleotides match TRBD2. The CDR3 totals 18 residues. Germline CDR1 is SGHVS and CDR2 is FQNEAQ. The V and J ends lost 5 bases and 2 bases, in that order; junction bases with no gene match: 9.

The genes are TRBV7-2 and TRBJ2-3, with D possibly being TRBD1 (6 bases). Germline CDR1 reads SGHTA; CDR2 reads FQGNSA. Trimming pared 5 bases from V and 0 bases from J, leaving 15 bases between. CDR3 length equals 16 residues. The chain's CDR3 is CASSQGWGASTDTQYF. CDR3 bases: TGTGCCAGCAGCCAGGGGTGGGGCGCGAGCACAGATACGCAGTATTTT.

CDR3 residues: CASSLRFSLVTGELFF. In DNA, the CDR3 is TGTGCCAGCAGCTTACGGTTTAGCTTAGTCACCGGGGAGCTGTTTTTT. The gene calls are TRBV7-2 and TRBJ2-2; D is ambiguous. The CDR3 extends over 16 amino acids. Germline V gives CDR1 SGHTA, CDR2 FQGNSA. Trimming removed 2 bases from V and 4 bases from J, with 14 bases in between.

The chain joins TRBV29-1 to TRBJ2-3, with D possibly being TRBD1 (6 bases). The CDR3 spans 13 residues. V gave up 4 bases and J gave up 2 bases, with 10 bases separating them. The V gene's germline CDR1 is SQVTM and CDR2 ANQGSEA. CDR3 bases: TGCAGCGTTGTAGGGGGAACCACAGATACGCAGTATTTT. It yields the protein CSVVGGTTDTQYF.

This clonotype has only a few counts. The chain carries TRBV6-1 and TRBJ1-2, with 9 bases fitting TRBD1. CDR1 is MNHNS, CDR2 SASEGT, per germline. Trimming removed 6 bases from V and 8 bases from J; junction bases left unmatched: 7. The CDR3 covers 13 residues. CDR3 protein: CASSAGTGPGYTF. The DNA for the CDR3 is TGTGCCAGCAGCGCCGGGACAGGGCCCGGCTACACCTTC.